The 27 T cell receptor beta chains below all came from one sample that was sequenced in a study of blood T cells in healthy people across ages. Next came a second PCR, run for about 6 to 12 cycles, which used a sample-barcoded 5' primer along with a J-beta primer mix. TCRdb redid the calling of the 5' RACE reads with MiXCR, one entry per CDR3 protein. Of around 1,000,000 distinct CDR3 sequences in the sample, less than 25% were seen once. This same sample was also part of a study on T cells of mothers and their children.

The sequenced material came from blood. The receptors derive from a girl aged 2 to 9 in good health.

Concerning this clonotype: A read error may produce the germline difference seen at one junction end. This chain uses TRBV5-1 with TRBJ2-3, with 11 bases fitting TRBD2. This CDR3 region has 17 residues. The germline gives CDR1 SGHRS, CDR2 YFSETQ. The CDR3 DNA sequence: TGCGCCAGCAGCTTCGAGACTGGGACTAGCGGAACAGATACGCATTATTTT. This sequence encodes CASSFETGTSGTDTHYF.

V and J are TRBV7-6 and TRBJ2-1, with D unresolved. The ends were cut back, 1 base at V and 5 bases at J, with 15 bases in the middle. Germline V gene sequence: CDR1 SGHVS, CDR2 FNYEAQ. This CDR3 spans 16 amino acids. The CDR3 DNA follows: TGTGCCAGCAGCTTAGTAGTCATAGGGCTACACAATGAGCAGTTCTTC. Translated: CASSLVVIGLHNEQFF.

In this sample, this clonotype turned up a few times. The chain links TRBV28 to TRBJ2-1; D assignment may be TRBD1 or TRBD2 (5 bases each). The end of the DNA is better explained by TRBJ2-7, so the J call may be wrong. Germline V gene lookup returns CDR1 MDHEN and CDR2 SYDVKM. CDR3 size: 15 residues. CDR3 loop: CASSFSGDRPNEQYF. The CDR3 DNA is TGTGCCAGCAGTTTTTCCGGGGACCGACCCAACGAGCAGTACTTC.

The rearrangement joins TRBV11-2 to TRBJ2-1; TRBD1 agrees at 9 bases. V shed 2 bases and J 7 bases; nucleotides not matched to a gene: 9. CDR1 SGHAT and CDR2 FQNNGV come from the germline V gene. This CDR3 region has 16 residues. CDR3 region: CASSLSQGAILNEQFF. The CDR3 DNA reads TGTGCCAGCAGCTTATCACAGGGGGCGATTCTTAATGAGCAGTTCTTC.

This rearrangement joins TRBV29-1 to TRBJ2-5, with D tentatively TRBD2 (5 bases). The germline gives CDR1 SQVTM, CDR2 ANQGSEA. This CDR3 has 15 amino acids. V dropped 6 bases and J dropped 0 bases, with 17 bases sitting between them. CDR3 in DNA: TGCAGCGTGGGAGAAGTTGGGTTAGACCAAGAGACCCAGTACTTC. It yields the protein CSVGEVGLDQETQYF.

The gene calls are TRBV18 and TRBJ2-7; D call uncertain. Trimming removed 3 bases from V and 0 bases from J, with 9 bases in between. The germline CDR1 and CDR2 sequences are KGHSH and LQKENI. The CDR3 has 14 residues. This chain's CDR3 is CASSPDVYSYEQYF. Here the CDR3 DNA reads TGTGCCAGCTCACCCGACGTCTACTCCTACGAGCAGTACTTC.

The rearrangement links TRBV21-1 to TRBJ2-3; the table's D gene call, TRBD1, was not cross checked with the DNA. TRBV21-1 is a pseudogene. This CDR3 has 16 amino acids. The CDR3 sequence is CASSYAGTGETDTQYF. The DNA of the CDR3 is TGTGCCAGCAGCTACGCAGGAACAGGGGAAACAGATACGCAGTATTTT.

The DNA for the CDR3 is TGTGCCAGCAGTTACGGGGGGGCGGTTTACGGCTACACCTTC. Translating gives CASSYGGAVYGYTF. V usage is TRBV6-5 and J usage is TRBJ1-2, with D possibly being TRBD1 (6 bases). V lost 2 bases and J lost 8, with 15 bases in between. The germline V gene has CDR1 MNHEY and CDR2 SVGAGI. The CDR3 spans 14 residues.

This clonotype was found a few times. One end of the junction fails to match germline, which may point to a read error. The V call is TRBV6-6, the J call TRBJ2-3; D might be TRBD1 (6 bases). Germline CDR1 and CDR2: MNHNY and SVGAGI (reference sequence). CDR3 length equals 12 residues. The CDR3: CAGSSQGDTQYF. The CDR3 DNA reads TGTGCCGGCAGTTCTCAGGGGGATACGCAGTATTTT.

The chain is built from TRBV29-1 and TRBJ2-1; 10 bases agree with TRBD1. Looked up from germline, CDR1 is SQVTM and CDR2 is ANQGSEA. This CDR3 is built from 14 residues. Trimming cost V 3 bases and J 9 bases; bases outside gene matches: 8. This CDR3 is CSVERGTGEVEQFF. The CDR3, as DNA: TGCAGCGTTGAGCGTGGGACAGGGGAGGTTGAGCAGTTCTTC.

V and J are TRBV9 and TRBJ1-1; D is uncertain. V was shortened by 0 bases and J by 1 base, with 10 bases between the two germline ends. Germline V gene data show CDR1 as SGDLS and CDR2 as YYNGEE. The CDR3 spans 15 residues. Here the CDR3 DNA reads TGTGCCAGCAGCGTAGGGGTCCTCTGGAACACTGAAGCTTTCTTT. Translated, it gives CASSVGVLWNTEAFF.

There are a few counts of this clonotype. V is TRBV29-1 and J is TRBJ2-5; 13 bases are a match to TRBD2. The CDR3 contains 15 residues. From germline, CDR1 is SQVTM and CDR2 ANQGSEA. After removal of 4 bases from V and 5 bases from J, the junction contained 7 bases not matched to a gene. Here the CDR3 DNA reads TGCAGCGTTGTGGGACTAGCGGGAAGGTGGGAGACCCAGTACTTC. It translates to CSVVGLAGRWETQYF.

This sequence joins TRBV9 and TRBJ2-2; D ambiguous. The CDR3 is made up of 13 amino acids. Trimming stripped 2 bases from V and 6 bases from J, with 8 bases between. From germline, CDR1 is SGDLS and CDR2 YYNGEE. The CDR3 sequence: CASSVLVSGELFF. The CDR3 DNA follows: TGTGCCAGCAGCGTCTTGGTTTCCGGGGAGCTGTTTTTT.

In this sample, this clonotype turned up many times. The rearrangement links TRBV7-9 to TRBJ2-7; 7 bases are shared with TRBD1. Per the germline V gene, CDR1 is SEHNR and CDR2 is FQNEAQ (reference sequence). V trimming: 2 bases; J trimming: 4 bases; junction bases outside the gene matches: 8. This CDR3 comprises 15 residues. CDR3 bases: TGTGCCAGCAGCTTATCAGAACAGGGGTTTTACGAGCAGTACTTC. Translating it yields CASSLSEQGFYEQYF.

This clonotype came up a few times. The J gene is TRBJ2-7, the V gene TRBV19; D possibly corresponds to TRBD1 (6 bases). The CDR3 is 16 residues long. Trimming cost V 3 bases and J 2 bases, with 17 bases left between them. CDR1 and CDR2 from the germline V gene are LNHDA and SQIVND (reference sequence). The CDR3 loop reads CASSMGLRDTAYEQYF. In nucleotides, the CDR3 is TGTGCCAGTAGTATGGGCCTCCGGGACACCGCCTACGAGCAGTACTTC.

The chain recombines TRBV7-8 with TRBJ2-5; 8 nucleotides line up with TRBD2. The ends lost 5 bases at V and 9 bases at J; junction bases unmatched: 23. Germline V lookup: CDR1 SGHVS, CDR2 FQNEAQ. The CDR3 covers 18 residues. CDR3 DNA: TGTGCCAGCAGCCTCGGGGGGAAAGCGGGGGACCTGAACTTGGCCCAGTACTTC. It yields the protein CASSLGGKAGDLNLAQYF.

The rearrangement joins TRBV5-6 to TRBJ1-1; the D is unclear. Between the trimmed V and J ends, which lost 5 bases and 8 bases, there was a span of 13 bases. This CDR3 is 12 amino acids long. Germline loops: CDR1 SGHDT, CDR2 YYEEEE. The CDR3 is CASRNLNMEAFF. The CDR3 coding sequence is TGTGCCAGCAGGAACCTGAACATGGAAGCTTTCTTT.

The genes are TRBV7-6 and TRBJ2-1; tentatively, D is TRBD1 or TRBD2 (5 bases each). Trimming left V 5 bases short and J 3 bases short, with 14 bases between. The germline V gene encodes CDR1 SGHVS and CDR2 FNYEAQ. This CDR3 has 15 residues. Written as DNA, the CDR3 is TGTGCCAGCAGCGCAGAGGGGAGCCTCTACAATGAGCAGTTCTTC. Its protein is CASSAEGSLYNEQFF.

This clonotype was counted between two and nine times. The chain is built from TRBV7-9 and TRBJ1-2, with D possibly matching TRBD1 (5 bases). The CDR3 totals 13 residues. Between the trimmed V and J ends, which lost 4 bases and 4 bases, there was a span of 10 bases. Germline V gene lookup returns CDR1 SEHNR and CDR2 FQNEAQ (reference sequence). The CDR3 coding sequence is TGTGCCAGCAGCTCGGGACTGGCCTATGGCTACACCTTC. Translating it yields CASSSGLAYGYTF. The entire variable domain, with the rest obtained from reference TRBV7-9 and TRBJ1-2, is as follows: DTGVSQNPRHKITKRGQNVTFRCDPISEHNRLYWYRQTLGQGPEFLTYFQNEAQLEKSRLLSDRFSAERPKGSFSTLEIQRTEQGDSAMYLCASSSGLAYGYTFGSGTRLTVV.

This clonotype was counted ten times or more. V and J are TRBV12-3 or TRBV12-4 and TRBJ1-2; the D is unclear. V dropped 4 bases and J dropped 3 bases, with 9 bases sitting between them. The CDR3 totals 13 residues. CDR3 bases: TGTGCCAGCAGTTATAGGGAAGACTATGGCTACACCTTC. Amino acid sequence: CASSYREDYGYTF.

This chain uses TRBV20-1 with TRBJ2-2; TRBD2 aligns across 9 bases. V lost 1 base to trimming and J lost 5 bases; unmatched junction nucleotides: 8. CDR1 is DFQATT and CDR2 is SNEGSKA in the germline V gene (reference sequence). The CDR3 loop spans 16 amino acids. The CDR3, as DNA: TGCAGTGCTAGAGCTACCGCGGGGGGGCTTACCGGGGAGCTGTTTTTT. It is translated as CSARATAGGLTGELFF.

This clonotype showed up just a few times. The chain has TRBV29-1 and TRBJ1-1, with 7 bases fitting TRBD1. V shed 7 bases and J 6 bases; nucleotides not matched to a gene: 8. This CDR3 region has 12 residues. CDR1 and CDR2 (germline): SQVTM, ANQGSEA. The CDR3 spells CSGSRGVAEAFF. CDR3 sequence (DNA): TGCAGCGGGAGCAGGGGGGTGGCTGAAGCTTTCTTT.

This clonotype was counted only a few times. This chain connects TRBV4-1 to TRBJ2-1, with TRBD2 identical over 7 bases. V dropped 4 bases and J dropped 6; count of bases not matched to a gene: 18. CDR3 size: 18 residues. The germline CDR1 and CDR2 sequences are MGHRA and YSYEKL. The CDR3 reads CASSRAFPLPAGSNEQFF. The CDR3 nucleotides are TGCGCCAGCAGCCGCGCTTTCCCGCTCCCAGCGGGATCCAATGAGCAGTTCTTC.

The gene calls are TRBV20-1 and TRBJ2-1; D not certain. Germline loops: CDR1 DFQATT, CDR2 SNEGSKA (reference sequence). The CDR3 loop spans 14 amino acids. CDR3 in DNA: TGCAGCTCCAGATCTGACGATTTCTACAATGAGCAGTTCTTC. This codes for CSSRSDDFYNEQFF.

The chain combines TRBV12-5 with TRBJ2-5; D gene uncertain. This CDR3 is built from 13 residues. Germline loops: CDR1 LGHNT, CDR2 FRNRAP. The V end was cut by 7 bases, the J end by 3 bases, with 12 bases between. The CDR3 DNA reads TGTGCTAGTGCACCGGGCCGGGAAGAGACCCAGTACTTC. Translating it yields CASAPGREETQYF.

The chain couples TRBV28 to TRBJ1-2; D remains unclear. Trimming cost V 6 bases and J 3 bases, with 8 bases left between them. Looked up from germline, CDR1 is MDHEN and CDR2 is SYDVKM. The CDR3 consists of 12 residues. As DNA, the CDR3 is TGTGCCAGCAGCGATAAAGACTATGGCTACACCTTC. Protein: CASSDKDYGYTF.

This clonotype came up a few times. This chain uses TRBV7-8 with TRBJ2-5; TRBD2 might be the D (7 bases). The germline CDR1 and CDR2 sequences are SGHVS and FQNEAQ. The CDR3 sequence is 17 residues long. The V end was cut by 7 bases, the J end by 2 bases, with 23 bases between. CDR3 residues: CASTVLGGAVEQETQYF. The CDR3, as DNA: TGTGCCAGCACCGTTCTGGGGGGGGCGGTCGAACAAGAGACCCAGTACTTC.